This TCR beta chain was found in a study of a mutant IDH1 vaccine in newly diagnosed glioma. This table comes from immunoSEQ multiplex PCR, and its TCRdb copy is limited to in-frame clones, with some not included. The sample records 25,000 to 35,000 clones, almost 85% being singletons. The CDR3 runs 12 residues. Germline V CDR1 and CDR2: SEHNR, FQNEAQ (reference sequence). Trimming removed 6 bases at V and 3 bases at J, with 9 bases between. Regarding time point: baseline, week 1 (first vaccination visit). Specified treatment: pre-vaccination baseline after standard-of-care therapy. J is TRBJ2-7 and V is TRBV7-9; D tentatively fits TRBD1 or TRBD2 (5 bases each). The input for sequencing was PBMCs, taken from a glioma patient treated with radiotherapy, temozolomide or both. This TCR derives from a man under 40 with glioma. CDR3 DNA: TGTGCCAGCAGGGGGGACGGCTACGAGCAGTACTTC. This encodes CASRGDGYEQYF. The full variable domain, in which reference TRBV7-9 and TRBJ2-7 provide the parts outside the CDR3, is DTGVSQNPRHKITKRGQNVTFRCDPISEHNRLYWYRQTLGQGPEFLTYFQNEAQLEKSRLLSDRFSAERPKGSFSTLEIQRTEQGDSAMYLCASRGDGYEQYFGPGTRLTVT.